There are a few counts of the clone carrying this T cell receptor beta chain. As yet, its antigen is unknown. The data originate from a study of OX40 agonist ivuxolimab in advanced cancers. Study details: Patients took ivuxolimab, an agonistic anti-OX40 (CD134) antibody.

General study points: Determination of antigen specificity was not performed for the expanded peripheral T cells. Some patients without response likewise showed low normalized clonal expansion.

Sequencing was performed with immunoSEQ multiplex PCR; in TCRdb, only in-frame clones are kept and a portion is missing. The sample lists about 31,000 clones, 81% occurring once. The CDR3 contains 14 residues. The V end lost 1 base, the J end lost 4 bases, and 14 bases lay between the germline ends. Germline V gives CDR1 GTSNPN, CDR2 SVGIG (reference sequence). Patients with a history of autoimmune disease or on systemic immunosuppression were excluded. This clonotype originated in an adult with an advanced solid tumor such as melanoma, head and neck, liver or kidney cancer. The source material was CD4+ or CD8+ T cells sorted from blood, sampled in a trial of the OX40 agonist ivuxolimab. V and J are TRBV30 and TRBJ2-7; D is unclear. CDR3 region: CAWSGRRPYYEQYF. As DNA, the CDR3 is TGTGCCTGGAGTGGCCGACGCCCTTATTACGAGCAGTACTTC.